This TCR beta chain is from a study of T cell responses to AZD1222 COVID-19 vaccine (dated by TCRdb to 2020 to 2022). For the study in its entirety: AZD1222 recipients given second doses at about 4 weeks or at about 12 weeks were pooled, since spike-specific TCR depth and breadth were not found to differ between the two schedules. TCR sequencing covered 230 or so trial participants: 200 to 220 given two doses of AZD1222 and about 26 given two doses of MenACWY control vaccine. Enrollment into the trials was organized by age into subgroups of 18-55, 56-69 and 70-plus years, and those subgroups contained roughly 150, 30 and 60 TCR-sequenced participants, respectively.

The CDR3 regions of human TCRbeta chains were subjected to immunosequencing. In the paper's pipeline: TCRs in the repertoires were matched against a reference library of SARS-CoV-2-specific TCRs that had been generated with the MIRA antigen-specificity platform. Breadth meant the fraction of unique TCRs that were SARS-CoV-2-associated, whereas depth meant the fraction of total T cells that were SARS-CoV-2-associated. Using the MIRA data, each spike-specific TCR was mapped to the spike region that the TCR reacts to and placed in a CD4 or CD8 class. Log10-transformed breadth and depth values were compared by one-way ANOVA with Sidak's multiple comparisons tests. TCRdb provides this immuneACCESS table in a form limited to in-frame rearrangements. Some clones are lacking; in checked studies, under half of them reflect an unresolved V gene, and why the rest are absent is not known. The V and J calls and clone size come from that table; D and trimming were worked out from the DNA. This sample is represented by 100,000 or so clones; 85% to 90% of them were singletons. Around 17% of the sample is taken by the ten largest.

Taken from the germline V gene, the CDR1 and CDR2 loops are LGHNT and FRNRAP. V is pared back by 2 bases and J by 5 bases, with 9 bases lying between the germline termini. Including the terminal cysteine and phenylalanine, the CDR3 comprises 13 residues. Only CDR3 DNA is held: 39 bases, read in frame from base 1. Regarding this clone: What antigen it recognizes has not been identified. Within one base of it there is no much larger clone, and no base qualities were kept.

Results the study describes overall, beyond this receptor: Nearly half of unique spike-specific TCRs reportedly recognized epitopes outside regions mutated in the B.1.351 and B.1.1.7 variants. Participants were mostly white British, with more females than males. The authors suggested clonal diversity may have been underestimated. The whole spike protein was spanned by vaccine-associated CD4 TCRs, and dominant responses were seen in regions 160-218 and 743-854. Conclusions about previously exposed vaccinees are limited, since just five to seven AZD1222 recipients were seropositive for SARS-CoV-2 at baseline. The 56-69-year group was small, and its depth increase did not reach significance, likely because of low power. Because no day 14 peak-response samples were available, the repertoires could be characterized only after the peak T cell response. After two AZD1222 doses, both the breadth and the depth of spike-specific TCRs were significantly higher than at day 0 and than in MenACWY recipients.

Per the publication, the time point label means: baseline before first vaccination. Vaccinee samples were obtained from the UK trials COV001 and COV002, which included a single-blind randomized controlled phase 2/3 trial of AZD1222 (ChAdOx1 nCoV-19) in healthy adults. For TCRbeta chain sequencing, PBMC samples were collected from trial participants at day 0 and at day 28 after the second dose. The sample here was peripheral blood, taken on day 0 of AZD1222 vaccination. The V gene is TRBV12-5 and the J gene is TRBJ1-1, with a tentative D gene TRBD1 over 5 matching bases. This sequence originates from an adult in good health. The bases read TGTGCTAGTGGTTTGACGACAGTTACTGAAGCTTTCTTT. Its coded protein is CASGLTTVTEAFF.